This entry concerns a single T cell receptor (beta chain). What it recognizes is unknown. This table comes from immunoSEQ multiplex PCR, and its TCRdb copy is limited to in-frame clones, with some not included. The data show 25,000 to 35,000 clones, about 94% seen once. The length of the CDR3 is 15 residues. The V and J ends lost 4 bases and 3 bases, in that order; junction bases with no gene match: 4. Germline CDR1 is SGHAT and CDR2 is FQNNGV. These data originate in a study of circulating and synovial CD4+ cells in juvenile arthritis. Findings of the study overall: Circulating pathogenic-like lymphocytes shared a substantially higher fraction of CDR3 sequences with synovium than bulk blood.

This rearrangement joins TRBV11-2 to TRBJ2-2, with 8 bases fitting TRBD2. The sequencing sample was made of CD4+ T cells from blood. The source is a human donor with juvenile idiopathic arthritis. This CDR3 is CASSSTSGYTGELFF. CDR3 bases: TGTGCCAGCAGCTCTACTAGCGGATACACCGGGGAGCTGTTTTTT.